Below are 6 T cell receptor beta chains sequenced from a single sample in a study of blood T cell repertoires in COVID-19. Method: immunoSEQ multiplex PCR; TCRdb's copy keeps in-frame clones and lacks some. The data show about 150,000 clones, approximately 84% seen once. Sequencing used peripheral blood. These receptors were taken from a woman between 55 and 75 years old with COVID-19, enrolled during active disease.

This clone was observed at least ten times. J is TRBJ2-3 and V is TRBV5-1; the match to TRBD2 covers 12 bases. CDR1 is SGHRS, CDR2 YFSETQ, per germline. There are 16 residues in the CDR3. V was clipped by 3 bases and J by 2 bases; unmatched bases: 4. The CDR3 protein is CASSSRLAGVTDTQYF. CDR3 nucleotide sequence: TGCGCCAGCAGCTCCCGACTAGCGGGAGTCACAGATACGCAGTATTTT.

This rearrangement joins TRBV5-6 to TRBJ1-2, with a weak D call TRBD1 (6 bases). V lost 0 bases and J lost 3, with 6 bases in between. CDR3 length equals 13 residues. Per germline, CDR1 SGHDT and CDR2 YYEEEE. CDR3 residues: CASSLGTDYGYTF. As DNA, the CDR3 is TGTGCCAGCAGCTTGGGGACAGACTATGGCTACACCTTC.

The chain's CDR3 is CASSSGTSGLNNEQFF. CDR3 DNA: TGTGCCAGCAGCTCCGGGACTAGCGGACTAAACAATGAGCAGTTCTTC. The chain has TRBV9 and TRBJ2-1; TRBD2 matches 11 bases. Germline V gene lookup returns CDR1 SGDLS and CDR2 YYNGEE. The CDR3 totals 16 residues. Trimming at V came to 4 bases and at J to 5 bases, leaving 8 bases not matched to a gene.

This sequence joins TRBV5-4 and TRBJ1-2; 8 bases are a match to TRBD1. Losses at the gene ends were 5 bases for V and 4 bases for J; bases not matched to a gene: 4. Germline CDR1 and CDR2: SGHNT and YYREEE (reference sequence). CDR3 size: 13 residues. CDR3 protein: CASRDRASYGYTF. DNA of the CDR3: TGTGCCAGCAGGGACAGGGCATCCTATGGCTACACCTTC.

Here the CDR3 reads CASSLNTGKDETQYF. DNA for the CDR3: TGCGCCAGCAGCTTGAACACAGGGAAAGATGAGACCCAGTACTTC. The chain carries TRBV5-1 and TRBJ2-5, with TRBD1 as a possible D gene (6 bases). The V end lost 1 base, the J end lost 5 bases, and 15 bases lay between the germline ends. The CDR3 is 15 residues long. The germline CDR1 and CDR2 sequences are SGHRS and YFSETQ.

The chain links TRBV27 to TRBJ2-6; the D gene is possibly TRBD1 (6 bases). The germline gives CDR1 MNHEY, CDR2 SMNVEV (reference sequence). The ends were cut back, 3 bases at V and 4 bases at J, with 16 bases in the middle. There are 17 residues in the CDR3. The CDR3 DNA follows: TGTGCCAGCAGTTTCCGGGACACCCCTCGGGGGGCCAACGTCCTGACTTTC. It is translated as CASSFRDTPRGANVLTF.